This T cell receptor beta chain was captured by sequencing in a study of regulatory T cells in long-lasting Graves disease. This clonotype was found many times. What it recognizes is unknown. Points from the study as a whole: More public clonotypes were shared by persistent patients (about 3,000) than by new patients (about 1,000).

The CDR3 length is 10 residues. Looked up from germline, CDR1 is KGHSH and CDR2 is LQKENI. Trimming stripped 3 bases from V and 9 bases from J, with 3 bases between. The sample's time point: newly diagnosed GD, antithyroid drugs for less than 3 months. From PBMCs, RNA was extracted and then used to make the TCR library. According to the study, TCR beta libraries were built with iRepertoire HTBI primers and CDR3-region Arm-PCR. Under the authors' procedure: Identified across the samples were 62 TRBV segments and roughly 13 TRBJ segments. TCRdb re-called the multiplex PCR reads with MiXCR, one entry per CDR3 protein. The V and J calls here are based on TCRdb, not the publication. Of under 250,000 distinct CDR3 sequences listed, roughly 21% are singletons.

Sequencing was performed on peripheral blood mononuclear cells (PBMCs), taken at new diagnosis, from a patient treated with antithyroid drugs. The source is a female donor with Graves disease. The V gene is TRBV18, the J gene TRBJ1-5; no clear D gene. The CDR3 sequence: CASSPPPQHF. CDR3 DNA: TGTGCCAGCTCACCGCCGCCCCAGCATTTT.